These 22 T cell receptor beta chains were all obtained from the same sample, sequenced in a study of human T cells and chemical hapten exposure (dated by TCRdb to the early 2020s). The time point tag for this specimen amounts to: patch test 1, 2 weeks after DPC sensitization. In the paper's terms, the treatment or condition label means: therapeutic diphenylcyclopropenone sensitization with weekly scalp DPC. Receptor libraries were prepared by RACE. TCRdb records NextSeq 500 as the sequencer. The public sequencing data were trimmed at Q25 with fastp and processed into clonotypes with MiXCR by TCRdb, which kept only in-frame beta chains. Duplicate CDR3 protein sequences are folded into a single record with the most common DNA and genes. The sample table contains roughly 380,000 distinct CDR3 sequences; only one count was recorded for roughly 4.8% of them. Clones ranked in the top ten supply approximately 2.1% of the sample.

Here the sequenced sample was whole blood, taken in connection with sensitization to the hapten diphenylcyclopropenone (DPC). These receptors all stem from a woman aged 50 to 65 with alopecia areata. Some clones in this sample may be carry-over from other donors' samples.

This clonotype was seen ten or more times. The CDR3 DNA reads as TGTGCCAGCAGTTTCACAGGGGGGGAGACCCAGTACTTC. The encoded protein is CASSFTGGETQYF. The genes are TRBV12-3 or TRBV12-4 and TRBJ2-5; 8 positions agree with TRBD1. CDR3 length: 13 amino acids. V was pared by 3 bases and J by 5 bases, with 2 bases of the junction left unmatched.

Here the CDR3 DNA reads TGTGCCAGCAGATCCGCTTGGGGGGGCGGGACTGAAGCTTTCTTT. Translated, it gives CASRSAWGGGTEAFF. This sequence joins TRBV12-3 or TRBV12-4 and TRBJ1-1, with TRBD1 as a possible D gene (6 bases). V was clipped by 6 bases and J by 5 bases, with 19 bases between them. This CDR3 has 15 residues.

This clonotype was recorded many times. This chain uses TRBV24-1 with TRBJ2-2; 7 bases are a match to TRBD1. CDR3 length equals 17 residues. J lost 0 bases, V lost 5 bases, and 8 bases had no gene match. CDR1 is KGHDR and CDR2 is SFDVKD in the germline V gene. The CDR3 protein is CATSGPQGRTNTGELFF. CDR3 DNA: TGTGCCACCAGTGGCCCACAGGGGCGCACGAACACCGGGGAGCTGTTTTTT.

In its sample, this clonotype was seen many times. This chain connects TRBV2 to TRBJ1-6; 8 positions agree with TRBD1. V lost 6 bases, J lost 9 bases, and 10 bases stayed unmatched. The germline gives CDR1 SNHLY, CDR2 FYNNEI. The CDR3 length is 15 residues. The CDR3 DNA reads TGTGCCAGCAGGATTCAAGACAGGGGAAGTTCACCCCTCCACTTT. Translation: CASRIQDRGSSPLHF.

In this sample, this clonotype turned up a few times. This chain connects TRBV7-9 to TRBJ1-1; D gene ambiguous. Germline V CDR1 and CDR2: SEHNR, FQNEAQ (reference sequence). V was clipped by 5 bases and J by 3 bases, with 13 bases between them. The CDR3 totals 14 residues. CDR3 sequence reads: CASSPPWVDTEAFF. The DNA for the CDR3 is TGTGCCAGCAGCCCCCCTTGGGTCGACACTGAAGCTTTCTTT.

Many counts were recorded for this clonotype. The rearrangement uses TRBV3-1 and TRBJ2-7; possible D gene TRBD2, 7 bases. Germline V gene lookup returns CDR1 LGHDT and CDR2 YNNKEL (reference sequence). This CDR3 contains 17 residues. The germline V and J ends were trimmed by 2 bases and 0 bases, with 17 bases remaining between them. The CDR3 DNA reads TGTGCCAGCAGCCAAAAGGGGGGGCGGCTAGACTCCTACGAGCAGTACTTC. The encoded protein is CASSQKGGRLDSYEQYF.

This clonotype was recorded at least ten times. The chain carries TRBV3-1 and TRBJ1-5, with unresolved D. Trimming pared 3 bases from V and 3 bases from J, leaving 9 bases between. Germline V lookup: CDR1 LGHDT, CDR2 YNNKEL (reference sequence). The CDR3 extends over 14 amino acids. The CDR3 loop reads CASSQEGSNQPQHF. CDR3 nucleotide sequence: TGTGCCAGCAGCCAGGAGGGCTCCAATCAGCCCCAGCATTTT.

This clonotype was seen at least ten times. This rearrangement joins TRBV9 to TRBJ2-7; 7 bases align to TRBD1. Germline-derived CDR1 and CDR2 are SGDLS and YYNGEE. The CDR3 has 15 amino acids. The trim removed 5 bases at V and 0 bases at J, leaving 8 bases unmatched. In DNA, the CDR3 is TGTGCCAGCAGTCCGGGGCCAGGGGGCTCCTACGAGCAGTACTTC. Translated, it gives CASSPGPGGSYEQYF.

This clonotype has at least ten counts. The V gene is TRBV30, the J gene TRBJ1-1, with TRBD1 matching over 9 bases. In germline, CDR1 is GTSNPN, CDR2 SVGIG (reference sequence). The CDR3 spans 13 residues. After removal of 1 base from V and 4 bases from J, the junction contained 1 base not matched to a gene. The CDR3: CAWSADRGTEAFF. CDR3 DNA: TGTGCCTGGAGTGCGGACAGGGGCACTGAAGCTTTCTTT.

This clonotype was observed at least ten times. The chain couples TRBV4-1 to TRBJ2-3; D ambiguous. Trimming cost V 1 base and J 5 bases, with 7 bases left between them. Per germline, CDR1 MGHRA and CDR2 YSYEKL. The CDR3 extends over 13 amino acids. CDR3 DNA: TGCGCCAGCAGCCAAGTGCAAGGAGATACGCAGTATTTT. Its translation: CASSQVQGDTQYF.

The chain couples TRBV6-5 to TRBJ1-5, with 9 bases aligning to TRBD1. The junction had 7 bases not matched to a gene; V was cut back by 6 bases and J by 4 bases. Looked up from germline, CDR1 is MNHEY and CDR2 is SVGAGI. The CDR3 is 15 residues long. The CDR3 spells CASRSGQGRNQPQHF. The CDR3, as DNA: TGTGCCAGCAGGTCCGGACAGGGGAGGAATCAGCCCCAGCATTTT.

This clonotype was detected ten times or more. The chain joins TRBV5-1 to TRBJ2-2; 9 bases map to TRBD2. From germline, CDR1 is SGHRS and CDR2 YFSETQ. V shed 0 bases and J 3 bases; nucleotides not matched to a gene: 6. This CDR3 contains 17 residues. In DNA, the CDR3 is TGCGCCAGCAGCTTGGGGCCCCAGCGGGGGGACACCGGGGAGCTGTTTTTT. Translated, it gives CASSLGPQRGDTGELFF.

Only a few counts were recorded for this clonotype. This chain joins TRBV7-2 and TRBJ2-3, with D possibly being TRBD2 (5 bases). Germline V gene data show CDR1 as SGHTA and CDR2 as FQGNSA. V shed 4 bases and J shed 0 bases, with 14 bases lying between them. The CDR3 length is 16 residues. The DNA for the CDR3 is TGTGCCAGCAGCTATAGGCGCGGCGGGAGCACAGATACGCAGTATTTT. Residues: CASSYRRGGSTDTQYF.

This clonotype was seen more than once but under ten times. The chain links TRBV18 to TRBJ2-3, with 7 bases identical to TRBD1. The germline CDR1 and CDR2 sequences are KGHSH and LQKENI. The CDR3 contains 17 residues. With 6 bases clipped from V and 1 base from J, the junction kept 13 bases outside the gene matches. CDR3 sequence: CASSPTLPGQRTDTQYF. The CDR3 nucleotides are TGTGCCAGCTCCCCCACACTTCCGGGACAGCGCACAGATACGCAGTATTTT.

This clonotype was detected only a few times. The gene calls are TRBV4-3 and TRBJ2-7; D is possibly TRBD1 (5 bases). V lost 0 bases, J lost 3 bases, and 15 bases lay in between. This CDR3 is built from 16 residues. Germline values: CDR1 LGHNA, CDR2 YSLEER. The CDR3 sequence: CASSQDRARAYYEQYF. The CDR3 nucleotides read TGCGCCAGCAGCCAAGATAGAGCCAGGGCCTACTACGAGCAGTACTTC.

This clonotype has ten or more counts. The rearrangement links TRBV11-2 to TRBJ1-5; D ambiguous. Germline V gene data show CDR1 as SGHAT and CDR2 as FQNNGV. Trimming stripped 1 base from V and 4 bases from J, with 5 bases between. The CDR3 extends over 13 amino acids. In DNA form, the CDR3 reads TGTGCCAGCAGCTTAGGTCATAATCAGCCCCAGCATTTT. Its translation: CASSLGHNQPQHF.

This clonotype was found a few times. J is TRBJ2-1 and V is TRBV18; 9 bases agree with TRBD1. The germline V gene encodes CDR1 KGHSH and CDR2 LQKENI. V dropped 2 bases and J dropped 7; count of bases not matched to a gene: 9. This CDR3 spans 16 amino acids. The CDR3 nucleotides read TGTGCCAGCTCACCAGTGGGGACAGGGTCACGGAATGAGCAGTTCTTC. Protein: CASSPVGTGSRNEQFF. Based on the CDR3 plus reference TRBV18 and TRBJ2-1, the full variable domain is NAGVMQNPRHLVRRRGQEARLRCSPMKGHSHVYWYRQLPEEGLKFMVYLQKENIIDESGMPKERFSAEFPKEGPSILRIQQVVRGDSAAYFCASSPVGTGSRNEQFFGPGTRLTVL.

To note about this clonotype: A single base separates this from a much larger clone, so it may be a read error. This sequence joins TRBV29-1 and TRBJ1-1; 8 bases match TRBD1. This CDR3 has 12 residues. Germline CDR1 and CDR2: SQVTM and ANQGSEA. V was clipped by 7 bases and J by 3 bases; unmatched bases: 4. CDR3 residues: CSGVQGDTEAFF. For the CDR3, the DNA is TGCAGCGGGGTACAGGGGGACACTGAAGCTTTCTTT.

This clonotype has a handful of counts. V is TRBV20-1 and J is TRBJ2-2, with D tentatively TRBD2 (7 bases). The V end lost 0 bases, the J end lost 2 bases, and 13 bases lay between the germline ends. Germline assignment: CDR1 DFQATT and CDR2 SNEGSKA (reference sequence). The length of the CDR3 is 16 residues. The CDR3 loop is CSARDWRGGNTGELFF. CDR3 sequence (DNA): TGCAGTGCTAGAGATTGGCGCGGGGGCAACACCGGGGAGCTGTTTTTT.

This clonotype was seen ten or more times. CDR3 residues: CASSLEISTQYF. In DNA, the CDR3 is TGTGCCAGCAGCTTAGAGATAAGTACGCAGTATTTT. The chain joins TRBV7-2 to TRBJ2-3; D gene uncertain. V lost 1 base to trimming and J lost 8 bases, with 7 bases between them. CDR1 and CDR2 (germline): SGHTA, FQGNSA. This CDR3 is 12 amino acids long.

The V and J genes are TRBV29-1 and TRBJ2-7, with D hard to call. In germline, CDR1 is SQVTM, CDR2 ANQGSEA. The CDR3 has 12 residues. The germline V and J ends were trimmed by 4 bases and 1 base, with 8 bases remaining between them. The DNA for the CDR3 is TGCAGCGTTGCCGTGGATTCCTACGAGCAGTACTTC. Protein: CSVAVDSYEQYF.

This clonotype has at least ten counts. The chain employs TRBV7-2 and TRBJ2-1; D not certain. Germline CDR1 and CDR2: SGHTA and FQGNSA. V was trimmed by 2 bases and J by 1 base, leaving 9 bases between them. CDR3 size: 15 residues. In DNA form, the CDR3 reads TGTGCCAGCAGCTTATCTCCCGAATCCTACAATGAGCAGTTCTTC. This sequence encodes CASSLSPESYNEQFF.